In its sample, the clone carrying this T cell receptor beta chain was seen once. The antigen remains undetermined. V was trimmed by 5 bases and J by 1 base, leaving 14 bases between them. Germline assignment: CDR1 MNHEY and CDR2 SMNVEV (reference sequence). The CDR3 runs 16 residues. The data derive from a study of STAT5B mutations in CD4+ large granular lymphocyte leukemia. Study-wide findings and caveats: No patients shared main leukemic clonotypes, though about 25% appeared at low frequency elsewhere. Higher CD4+ than CD8+ T-LGLL clonality might reflect small sample size. Without putative leukemic clones, patient CD4-sorted repertoires remained more clonal than healthy CD4+ repertoires. Compared with healthy controls (2/35), patient top clones favored TRBV06 (8/27).

Generated by immunoSEQ multiplex PCR, the TCRdb table keeps only in-frame clones and is missing some. The table has about 45,000 clones, 70% to 90% seen once. Sequenced sample: CD4+ T cells from blood buffy coats. The gene calls are TRBV27 and TRBJ2-2; D gene unclear. This clonotype was sampled from a human donor in good health. The CDR3: CASSLRNSLNTGELFF. The CDR3 nucleotides are TGTGCCAGCAGTCTGCGGAACTCCTTGAACACCGGGGAGCTGTTTTTT.